Shown below are 18 T cell receptor beta chains from a single sample sequenced in a study of T cell repertoires in cytomegalovirus infection. TCRdb recomputed calls from the reads with MiXCR, one row per CDR3 protein. The repertoire holds 450,000 to 650,000 distinct CDR3 sequences, with roughly 29% as singletons. Sequencing input: PBMCs. The receptors originated from a human donor in good health (CMV status not recorded). Some clones in this sample may be carry-over from other donors' samples.

This clonotype was recorded a few times. The rearrangement links TRBV7-2 to TRBJ1-5; D uncertain. This CDR3 contains 15 residues. The germline V gene encodes CDR1 SGHTA and CDR2 FQGNSA. V was cut by 3 bases and J by 3 bases, with 12 bases left in between. As DNA, the CDR3 is TGTGCCAGCAGCTTTAAAAGTGGCGACAATCAGCCCCAGCATTTT. Translated, it gives CASSFKSGDNQPQHF.

This clonotype showed up just once. J is TRBJ2-3 and V is TRBV6-2 or TRBV6-3; D gene ambiguous. The CDR3 is made up of 14 amino acids. The germline V and J ends were trimmed by 5 bases and 4 bases, with 13 bases remaining between them. Germline V CDR1 and CDR2: MNHEY, SVGEGT. The CDR3 loop reads CASSPAFDPDTQYF. The CDR3 DNA reads as TGTGCCAGCAGTCCTGCCTTCGACCCAGATACGCAGTATTTT.

This clonotype has a handful of counts. This chain links TRBV12-5 with TRBJ2-1; 8 nucleotides line up with TRBD2. The CDR3 is 12 amino acids. The V segment lost 6 bases and the J segment 10 bases; nucleotides outside the gene matches: 5. Germline V lookup: CDR1 LGHNT, CDR2 FRNRAP. In nucleotides, the CDR3 is TGTGCTAGTGGCCTCGCGGGGGGAGAGCAGTTCTTC. This codes for CASGLAGGEQFF.

This rearrangement joins TRBV11-3 to TRBJ2-1, with 8 bases that match TRBD1. In germline, CDR1 is SGHNT, CDR2 YENEEA. The V segment lost 1 base and the J segment 10 bases; nucleotides outside the gene matches: 6. The CDR3 length is 14 residues. The CDR3 DNA reads TGTGCCAGCAGCTTAGCCCCGACAGGGGTCGAGCAGTTCTTC. This sequence encodes CASSLAPTGVEQFF.

The chain couples TRBV11-2 to TRBJ1-2; D not resolved. This CDR3 has 13 residues. Per the germline V gene, CDR1 is SGHAT and CDR2 is FQNNGV. The germline V and J ends were trimmed by 2 bases and 4 bases, with 8 bases remaining between them. In nucleotides, the CDR3 is TGTGCCAGCAGCTTAAATTCAGGCTATGGCTACACCTTC. It encodes CASSLNSGYGYTF.

The V and J genes are TRBV3-1 and TRBJ1-2, with a weak D call TRBD1 (6 bases). The CDR3 is made up of 15 amino acids. CDR1 LGHDT and CDR2 YNNKEL come from the germline V gene (reference sequence). V dropped 1 base and J dropped 4 bases, with 13 bases sitting between them. The DNA of the CDR3 is TGTGCCAGCAGCCAAGGGCAGGGGCTGGGCTATGGCTACACCTTC. As protein: CASSQGQGLGYGYTF.

This chain uses TRBV5-6 with TRBJ1-4; no definite D call. The CDR3 sequence is 16 residues long. The germline V and J ends were trimmed by 3 bases and 0 bases, with 12 bases remaining between them. The V gene's germline CDR1 is SGHDT and CDR2 YYEEEE. CDR3 region: CASSSSRRPTNEKLFF. CDR3 DNA: TGTGCCAGCAGCTCCTCCCGACGGCCAACTAATGAAAAACTGTTTTTT. The full variable domain, with the rest looked up from reference TRBV5-6 and TRBJ1-4, is DAGVTQSPTHLIKTRGQQVTLRCSPKSGHDTVSWYQQALGQGPQFIFQYYEEEERQRGNFPDRFSGHQFPNYSSELNVNALLLGDSALYLCASSSSRRPTNEKLFFGSGTQLSVL.

This clonotype was found a few times. This rearrangement joins TRBV7-6 to TRBJ1-4, with D possibly TRBD1 on 6 matching bases. This CDR3 is 17 amino acids long. The germline V gene encodes CDR1 SGHVS and CDR2 FNYEAQ. Trimming removed 4 bases at V and 6 bases at J, with 21 bases between. The CDR3 coding sequence is TGTGCCAGCAGCTATAATAGCGGTTACAGGGCGGATGAAAAACTGTTTTTT. Its translation is CASSYNSGYRADEKLFF.

The chain joins TRBV20-1 to TRBJ2-3; D remains unclear. This CDR3 has 14 amino acids. Trimming removed 6 bases from V and 2 bases from J, with 15 bases in between. The germline CDR1 and CDR2 sequences are DFQATT and SNEGSKA (reference sequence). CDR3 nucleotides: TGCAGTGCCGTCATGGCGGAGATCACAGATACGCAGTATTTT. Translation gives CSAVMAEITDTQYF.

V gene TRBV12-3 or TRBV12-4 combines with J gene TRBJ2-7; tentatively, D is TRBD1 (5 bases). Trimming pared 5 bases from V and 1 base from J, leaving 6 bases between. The CDR3 sequence is 12 residues long. CDR3 in DNA: TGTGCCAGCAGTCAGGGTTCCTACGAGCAGTACGTC. Amino acid sequence: CASSQGSYEQYV.

The chain links TRBV7-9 to TRBJ2-1; a weak D match, TRBD2 (5 bases). The CDR3 spans 15 residues. CDR1 SEHNR and CDR2 FQNEAQ come from the germline V gene (reference sequence). Trimming stripped 8 bases from V and 4 bases from J, with 18 bases between. The CDR3 spells CASGLGVGYYNEQFF. The CDR3 DNA sequence: TGTGCCAGCGGACTCGGGGTAGGATATTACAATGAGCAGTTCTTC.

This clonotype was seen a handful of times. V is TRBV7-9 and J is TRBJ1-2, with TRBD1 identical over 8 bases. CDR3 length: 16 residues. V trimming: 5 bases; J trimming: 2 bases; junction bases outside the gene matches: 10. Germline-derived CDR1 and CDR2 are SEHNR and FQNEAQ (reference sequence). The CDR3 nucleotides read TGTGCCAGCAGCCAGTGGCCCGGGACAGGAAACTATGGCTACACCTTC. Its translation: CASSQWPGTGNYGYTF.

This clonotype has more than one count but fewer than ten. This chain links TRBV7-9 with TRBJ1-2; D may be TRBD1 (5 bases). The germline CDR1 and CDR2 sequences are SEHNR and FQNEAQ (reference sequence). V was trimmed by 5 bases and J by 3 bases, leaving 22 bases between them. The CDR3 contains 17 residues. In nucleotides, the CDR3 is TGTGCCAGCAGCAGCCGGGACCTCCCCAGGATGGACTATGGCTACACCTTC. Its translation: CASSSRDLPRMDYGYTF.

The V call is TRBV4-3, the J call TRBJ2-7; a possible D gene is TRBD2 (5 bases). Trimming shortened V by 0 bases and J by 3 bases, and 12 bases separated the two germline ends. The CDR3 covers 15 residues. Per the germline V gene, CDR1 is LGHNA and CDR2 is YSLEER. Here the CDR3 reads CASSQERGGNYEQYF. CDR3 DNA: TGCGCCAGCAGCCAAGAAAGAGGAGGAAACTACGAGCAGTACTTC.

This clonotype has just a few counts. The chain couples TRBV6-2 or TRBV6-3 to TRBJ2-1; 16 positions agree with TRBD2. Looked up from germline, CDR1 is MNHEY and CDR2 is SVGEGT. J gave up 2 bases and V 2 bases, and 6 bases lay outside the gene matches. This CDR3 has 19 residues. For the CDR3, the DNA is TGTGCCAGCAGTTACCCGGGACTAGCGGGAGGGCGACCCTACAATGAGCAGTTCTTC. Protein product: CASSYPGLAGGRPYNEQFF.

The CDR3 region has the DNA TGTGCCAGCACCCTTTCGACAGGGTCGGGAGAGACCCAGTACTTC. It specifies CASTLSTGSGETQYF. The chain links TRBV7-2 to TRBJ2-5; 7 bases are shared with TRBD1. Germline lookup yields CDR1 SGHTA and CDR2 FQGNSA. The CDR3 covers 15 residues. Trimming at V came to 7 bases and at J to 4 bases, leaving 12 bases not matched to a gene. Looking up the rest from reference TRBV7-2 and TRBJ2-5 gives the full variable domain: GAGVSQSPSNKVTEKGKDVELRCDPISGHTALYWYRQSLGQGLEFLIYFQGNSAPDKSGLPSDRFSAERTGGSVSTLTIQRTQQEDSAVYLCASTLSTGSGETQYFGPGTRLLVL.

This chain connects TRBV30 to TRBJ1-1, with TRBD1 matching 7 bases. V lost 4 bases to trimming and J lost 1 base; unmatched junction nucleotides: 3. This CDR3 has 13 residues. Germline CDR1 reads GTSNPN; CDR2 reads SVGIG (reference sequence). The CDR3 nucleotides read TGTGCCTGGACGAGACAGGGGAACACTGAAGCTTTCTTT. Translating it yields CAWTRQGNTEAFF.

V and J are TRBV5-8 and TRBJ2-1, with 9 bases matching TRBD1. The CDR3 length is 14 residues. V dropped 3 bases and J dropped 4; count of bases not matched to a gene: 2. Germline loops: CDR1 SGHTS, CDR2 YDEGEE. CDR3 in amino acids: CASSWGQGYNEQFF. The CDR3 DNA reads TGTGCCAGCAGCTGGGGACAGGGTTACAATGAGCAGTTCTTC. The full variable domain, rest sourced from reference TRBV5-8 and TRBJ2-1, is EAGVTQSPTHLIKTRGQQATLRCSPISGHTSVYWYQQALGLGLQFLLWYDEGEERNRGNFPPRFSGRQFPNYSSELNVNALELEDSALYLCASSWGQGYNEQFFGPGTRLTVL.